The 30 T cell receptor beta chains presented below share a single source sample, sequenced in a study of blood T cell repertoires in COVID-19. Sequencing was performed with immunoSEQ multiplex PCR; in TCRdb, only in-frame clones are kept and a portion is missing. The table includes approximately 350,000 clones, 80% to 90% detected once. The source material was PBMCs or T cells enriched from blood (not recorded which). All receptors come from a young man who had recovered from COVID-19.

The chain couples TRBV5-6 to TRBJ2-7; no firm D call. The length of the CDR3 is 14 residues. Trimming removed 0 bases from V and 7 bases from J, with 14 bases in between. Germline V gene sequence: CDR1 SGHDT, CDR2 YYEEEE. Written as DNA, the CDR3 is TGTGCCAGCAGCTTGGTCGGGTCACGGTGGGAGCAGTACTTC. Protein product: CASSLVGSRWEQYF.

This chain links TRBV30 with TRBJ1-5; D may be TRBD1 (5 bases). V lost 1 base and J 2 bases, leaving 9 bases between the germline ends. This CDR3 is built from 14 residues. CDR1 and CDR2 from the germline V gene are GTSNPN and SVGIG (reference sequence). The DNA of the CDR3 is TGTGCCTGGAGTGATGGGGGGGGCAATCAGCCCCAGCATTTT. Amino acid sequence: CAWSDGGGNQPQHF.

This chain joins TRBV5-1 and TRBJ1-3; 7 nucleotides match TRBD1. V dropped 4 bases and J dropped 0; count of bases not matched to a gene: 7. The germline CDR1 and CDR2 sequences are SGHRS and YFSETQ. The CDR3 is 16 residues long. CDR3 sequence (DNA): TGCGCCAGCAGCCCGGACAGGTCCGGCTCTGGAAACACCATATATTTT. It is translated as CASSPDRSGSGNTIYF. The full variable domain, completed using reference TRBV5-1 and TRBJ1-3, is KAGVTQTPRYLIKTRGQQVTLSCSPISGHRSVSWYQQTPGQGLQFLFEYFSETQRNKGNFPGRFSGRQFSNSRSEMNVSTLELGDSALYLCASSPDRSGSGNTIYFGEGSWLTVV.

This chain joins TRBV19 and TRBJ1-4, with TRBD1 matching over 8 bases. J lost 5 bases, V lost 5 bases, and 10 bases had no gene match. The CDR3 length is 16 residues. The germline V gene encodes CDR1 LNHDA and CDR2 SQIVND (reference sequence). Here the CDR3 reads CASSVSGQGGNEKLFF. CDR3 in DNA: TGTGCCAGTAGTGTATCCGGACAGGGCGGGAATGAAAAACTGTTTTTT.

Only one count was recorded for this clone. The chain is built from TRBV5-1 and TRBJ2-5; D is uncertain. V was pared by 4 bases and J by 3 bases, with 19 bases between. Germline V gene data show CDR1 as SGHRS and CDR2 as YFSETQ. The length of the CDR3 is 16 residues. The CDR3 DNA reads TGCGCCAGCAGCCTGGCACCTACCTCCACGGAAGAGACCCAGTACTTC. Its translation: CASSLAPTSTEETQYF.

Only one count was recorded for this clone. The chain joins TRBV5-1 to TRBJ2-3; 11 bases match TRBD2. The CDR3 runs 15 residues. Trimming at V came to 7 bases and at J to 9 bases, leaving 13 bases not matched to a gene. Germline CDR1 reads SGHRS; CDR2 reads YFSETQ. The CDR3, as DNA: TGCGCCAGCGGAGATTTTAGCGGGGGGGCCGAAACGCAGTATTTT. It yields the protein CASGDFSGGAETQYF.

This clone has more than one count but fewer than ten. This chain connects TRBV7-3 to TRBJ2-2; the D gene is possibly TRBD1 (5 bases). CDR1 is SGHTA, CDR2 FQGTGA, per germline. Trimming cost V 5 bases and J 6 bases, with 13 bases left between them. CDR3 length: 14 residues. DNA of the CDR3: TGTGCCAGCAGCCATCAGGGAAAGGCCGGGGAGCTGTTTTTT. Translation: CASSHQGKAGELFF.

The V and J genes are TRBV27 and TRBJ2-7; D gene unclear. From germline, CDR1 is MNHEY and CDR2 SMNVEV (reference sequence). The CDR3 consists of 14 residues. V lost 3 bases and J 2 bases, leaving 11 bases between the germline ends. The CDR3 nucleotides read TGTGCCAGCAGTTTGGGCAGACCAACCTACGAGCAGTACTTC. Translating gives CASSLGRPTYEQYF.

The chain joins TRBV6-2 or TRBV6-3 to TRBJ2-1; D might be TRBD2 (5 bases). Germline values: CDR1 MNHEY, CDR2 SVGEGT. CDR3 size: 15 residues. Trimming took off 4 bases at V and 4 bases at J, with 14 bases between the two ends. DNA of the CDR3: TGTGCCAGCAGTTCAGGTTTGACGGGGTACAATGAGCAGTTCTTC. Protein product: CASSSGLTGYNEQFF.

As DNA, the CDR3 is TGCGCCAGCAGCTTGGGTGGCAGGGGGGACAATGAGCAGTTCTTC. This translates into CASSLGGRGDNEQFF. J is TRBJ2-1 and V is TRBV5-1, with D perhaps TRBD1 (7 bases). This CDR3 is 15 amino acids long. Trimming removed 0 bases from V and 5 bases from J, with 12 bases in between. Germline CDR1 and CDR2: SGHRS and YFSETQ.

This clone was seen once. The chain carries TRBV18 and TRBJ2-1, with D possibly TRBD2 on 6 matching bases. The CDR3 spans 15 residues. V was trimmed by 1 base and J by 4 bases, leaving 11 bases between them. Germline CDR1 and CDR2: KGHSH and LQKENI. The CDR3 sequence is CASSPRVGGYNEQFF. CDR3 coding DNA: TGTGCCAGCTCACCACGGGTCGGGGGTTACAATGAGCAGTTCTTC. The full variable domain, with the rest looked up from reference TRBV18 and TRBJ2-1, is NAGVMQNPRHLVRRRGQEARLRCSPMKGHSHVYWYRQLPEEGLKFMVYLQKENIIDESGMPKERFSAEFPKEGPSILRIQQVVRGDSAAYFCASSPRVGGYNEQFFGPGTRLTVL.

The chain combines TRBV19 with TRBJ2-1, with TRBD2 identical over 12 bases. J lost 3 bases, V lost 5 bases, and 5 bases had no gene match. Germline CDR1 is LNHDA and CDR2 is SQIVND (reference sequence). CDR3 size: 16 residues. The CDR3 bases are TGTGCCAGTAGTCCCCGGACTAGCGGGATCTACAATGAGCAGTTCTTC. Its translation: CASSPRTSGIYNEQFF.

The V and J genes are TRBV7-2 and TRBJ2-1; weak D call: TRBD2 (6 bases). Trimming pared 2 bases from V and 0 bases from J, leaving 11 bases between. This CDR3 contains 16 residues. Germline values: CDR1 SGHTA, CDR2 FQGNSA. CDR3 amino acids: CASSLWAGSSYNEQFF. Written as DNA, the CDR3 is TGTGCCAGCAGCTTATGGGCGGGGAGCTCCTACAATGAGCAGTTCTTC.

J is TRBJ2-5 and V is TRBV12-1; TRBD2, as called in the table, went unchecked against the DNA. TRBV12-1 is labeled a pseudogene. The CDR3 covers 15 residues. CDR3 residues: CASSSSGQNGETQYF. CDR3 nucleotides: TGTGCCAGCAGCTCTAGCGGTCAAAACGGGGAGACCCAGTACTTC.

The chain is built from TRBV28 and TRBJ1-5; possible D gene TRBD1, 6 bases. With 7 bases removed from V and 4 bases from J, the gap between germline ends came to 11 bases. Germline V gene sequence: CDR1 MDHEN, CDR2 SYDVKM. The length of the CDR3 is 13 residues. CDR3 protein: CASIAGANQPQHF. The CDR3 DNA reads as TGTGCCAGCATAGCGGGGGCGAATCAGCCCCAGCATTTT.

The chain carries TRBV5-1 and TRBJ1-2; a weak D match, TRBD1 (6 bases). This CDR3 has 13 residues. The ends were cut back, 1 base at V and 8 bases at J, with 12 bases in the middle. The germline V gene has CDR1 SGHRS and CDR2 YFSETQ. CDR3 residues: CASSLTGLEGYTF. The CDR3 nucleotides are TGCGCCAGCAGCTTGACAGGGCTTGAAGGCTACACCTTC.

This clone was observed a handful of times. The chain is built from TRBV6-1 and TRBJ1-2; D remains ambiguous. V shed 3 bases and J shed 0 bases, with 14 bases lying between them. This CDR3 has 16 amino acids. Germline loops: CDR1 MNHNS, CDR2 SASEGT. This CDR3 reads CASSEFAGSTNYGYTF. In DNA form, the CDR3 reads TGTGCCAGCAGTGAGTTCGCGGGATCTACTAACTATGGCTACACCTTC.

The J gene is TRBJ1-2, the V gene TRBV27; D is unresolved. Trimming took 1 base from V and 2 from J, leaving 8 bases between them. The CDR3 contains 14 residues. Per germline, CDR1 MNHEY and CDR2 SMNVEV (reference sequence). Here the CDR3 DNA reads TGTGCCAGCAGTTTATTTTCGGGGAACTATGGCTACACCTTC. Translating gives CASSLFSGNYGYTF.

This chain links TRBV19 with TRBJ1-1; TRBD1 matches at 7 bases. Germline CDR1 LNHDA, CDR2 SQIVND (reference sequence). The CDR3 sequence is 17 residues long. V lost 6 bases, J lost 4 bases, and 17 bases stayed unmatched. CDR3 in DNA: TGTGCCAGTAGCCCAACTATTAGACAGGGTAGCGGCACTGAAGCTTTCTTT. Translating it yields CASSPTIRQGSGTEAFF.

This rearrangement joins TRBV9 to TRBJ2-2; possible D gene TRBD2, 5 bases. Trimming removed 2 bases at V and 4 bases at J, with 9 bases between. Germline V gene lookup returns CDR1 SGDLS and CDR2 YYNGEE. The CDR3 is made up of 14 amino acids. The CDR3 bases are TGTGCCAGCAGCGTGGAAGGGAGCACCGGGGAGCTGTTTTTT. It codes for CASSVEGSTGELFF.

The DNA of the CDR3 is TGTGCCAGCAGCTTGGGACAGGGGAATCAGCCCCAGCATTTT. Translation: CASSLGQGNQPQHF. The chain combines TRBV7-6 with TRBJ1-5; 10 nucleotides match TRBD1. The germline V gene has CDR1 SGHVS and CDR2 FNYEAQ. V lost 3 bases and J lost 4; bases outside the gene matches: 0. This CDR3 region has 14 residues.

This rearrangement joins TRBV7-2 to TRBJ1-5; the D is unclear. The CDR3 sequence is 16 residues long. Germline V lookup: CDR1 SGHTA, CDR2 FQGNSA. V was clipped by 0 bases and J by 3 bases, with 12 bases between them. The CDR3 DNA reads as TGTGCCAGCAGCTTAGCCGCGGAGGGAAACAATCAGCCCCAGCATTTT. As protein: CASSLAAEGNNQPQHF. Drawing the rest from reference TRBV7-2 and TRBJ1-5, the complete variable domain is GAGVSQSPSNKVTEKGKDVELRCDPISGHTALYWYRQSLGQGLEFLIYFQGNSAPDKSGLPSDRFSAERTGGSVSTLTIQRTQQEDSAVYLCASSLAAEGNNQPQHFGDGTRLSIL.

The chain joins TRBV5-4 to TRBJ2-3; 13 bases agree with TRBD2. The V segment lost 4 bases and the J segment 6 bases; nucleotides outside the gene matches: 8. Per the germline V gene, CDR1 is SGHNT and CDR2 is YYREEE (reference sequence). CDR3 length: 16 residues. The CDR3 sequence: CASSNRLAGGPDTQYF. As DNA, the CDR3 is TGTGCCAGCAGCAACCGACTAGCGGGGGGCCCGGATACGCAGTATTTT.

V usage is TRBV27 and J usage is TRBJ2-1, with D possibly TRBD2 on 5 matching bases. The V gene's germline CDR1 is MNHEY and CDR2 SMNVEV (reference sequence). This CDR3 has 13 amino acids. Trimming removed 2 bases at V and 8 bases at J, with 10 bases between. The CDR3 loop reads CASSLRESHEQFF. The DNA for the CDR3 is TGTGCCAGCAGTTTAAGGGAGTCCCATGAGCAGTTCTTC.

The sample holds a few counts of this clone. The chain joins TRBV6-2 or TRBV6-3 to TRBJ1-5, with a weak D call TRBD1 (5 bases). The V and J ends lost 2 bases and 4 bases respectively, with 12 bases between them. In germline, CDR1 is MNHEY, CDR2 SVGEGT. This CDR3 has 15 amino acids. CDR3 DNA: TGTGCCAGCAGTTACGGAGGGACGACTAATCAGCCCCAGCATTTT. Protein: CASSYGGTTNQPQHF.

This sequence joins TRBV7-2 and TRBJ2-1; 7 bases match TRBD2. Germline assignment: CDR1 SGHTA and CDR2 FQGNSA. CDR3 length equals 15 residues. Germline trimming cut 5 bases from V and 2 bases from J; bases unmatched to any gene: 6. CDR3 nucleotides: TGTGCCAGCAGCCCCGCTAGCGGCCCCTACAATGAGCAGTTCTTC. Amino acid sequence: CASSPASGPYNEQFF.

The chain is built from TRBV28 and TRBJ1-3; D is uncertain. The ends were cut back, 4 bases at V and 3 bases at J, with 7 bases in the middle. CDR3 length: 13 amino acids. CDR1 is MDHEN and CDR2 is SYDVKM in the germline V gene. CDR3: CASSSSNGNTIYF. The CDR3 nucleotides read TGTGCCAGCAGTTCCAGTAATGGAAACACCATATATTTT.

The DNA for the CDR3 is TGTGCCAGCAGTTTACCACAGGGCCGCTATGGCTACACCTTC. This gives the protein CASSLPQGRYGYTF. The rearrangement joins TRBV28 to TRBJ1-2, with D perhaps matching TRBD1 (6 bases). The CDR3 totals 14 residues. The ends were cut back, 2 bases at V and 4 bases at J, with 11 bases in the middle. Germline CDR1 is MDHEN and CDR2 is SYDVKM.

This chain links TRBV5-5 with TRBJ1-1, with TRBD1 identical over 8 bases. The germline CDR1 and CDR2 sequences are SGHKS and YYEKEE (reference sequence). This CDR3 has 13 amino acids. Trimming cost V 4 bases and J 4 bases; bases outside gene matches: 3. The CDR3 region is CASSQTGVTEAFF. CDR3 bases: TGTGCCAGCAGCCAGACAGGGGTCACTGAAGCTTTCTTT. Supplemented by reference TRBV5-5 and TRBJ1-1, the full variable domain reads DAGVTQSPTHLIKTRGQQVTLRCSPISGHKSVSWYQQVLGQGPQFIFQYYEKEERGRGNFPDRFSARQFPNYSSELNVNALLLGDSALYLCASSQTGVTEAFFGQGTRLTVV.

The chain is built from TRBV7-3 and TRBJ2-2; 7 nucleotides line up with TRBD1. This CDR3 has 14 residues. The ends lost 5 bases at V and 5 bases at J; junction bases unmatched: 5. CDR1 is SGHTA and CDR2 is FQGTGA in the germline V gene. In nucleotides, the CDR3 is TGTGCCAGCAGCGCAACAGGGGAAACCGGGGAGCTGTTTTTT. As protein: CASSATGETGELFF.